A single sample is the source of the 29 T cell receptor beta chains below, sequenced in a study of regulatory T cells in long-lasting Graves disease. As to time point: persistent/refractory GD, antithyroid drugs over 5 years with positive TRAb. The TCR library was made from RNA that had been extracted from PBMCs in TRIzol. Investigators prepared the TCR beta libraries by applying iRepertoire HTBI primers and Arm-PCR of CDR3 regions. TCRdb reprocessed the multiplex PCR reads with MiXCR, giving one entry per CDR3 protein. The table lists hundreds of thousands of distinct CDR3 sequences, around 20% of them singletons, with less than 35% in the top ten. The sample here was peripheral blood mononuclear cells (PBMCs), taken when the disease was refractory, from a patient treated with antithyroid drugs. The source is a female donor with Graves disease.

There are many counts of this clonotype. The chain is built from TRBV4-1 and TRBJ2-2, with D unresolved. The V gene lost 1 base and the J gene lost 6 bases, with 9 bases spanning the gap. The CDR3 extends over 14 amino acids. Germline CDR1 and CDR2: MGHRA and YSYEKL. For the CDR3, the DNA is TGCGCCAGCAGCCAAGTCCATCTCCCCGGGGAGCTGTTTTTT. Encoded protein: CASSQVHLPGELFF.

The sample holds many counts of this clonotype. The V call is TRBV6-1, the J call TRBJ2-7; TRBD1 might be the D (6 bases). The CDR3 has 13 amino acids. Germline values: CDR1 MNHNS, CDR2 SASEGT. The ends were cut back, 7 bases at V and 3 bases at J, with 13 bases in the middle. The CDR3 is CASTSTGNYEQYF. The CDR3 bases are TGTGCCAGCACCTCCACAGGGAACTACGAGCAGTACTTC.

This chain uses TRBV7-2 with TRBJ2-7, with D hard to call. The CDR3 has 12 residues. Between the trimmed V and J ends, which lost 4 bases and 4 bases, there was a span of 8 bases. In germline, CDR1 is SGHTA, CDR2 FQGNSA. CDR3 region: CASSSNIYEQYF. As DNA, the CDR3 is TGTGCCAGCAGCTCCAATATATACGAGCAGTACTTC.

The chain combines TRBV20-1 with TRBJ1-2; D ambiguous. Trimming shortened V by 2 bases and J by 4 bases, and 17 bases separated the two germline ends. This CDR3 has 15 residues. Looked up from germline, CDR1 is DFQATT and CDR2 is SNEGSKA (reference sequence). In DNA, the CDR3 is TGCAGTGCTAGATCGCCAGGAAGAGGAATCTATGGCTACACCTTC. This encodes CSARSPGRGIYGYTF.

This clonotype has only a few counts. The chain is built from TRBV7-8 and TRBJ2-7; 11 bases are a match to TRBD2. Germline CDR1 is SGHVS and CDR2 is FQNEAQ. The V segment lost 5 bases and the J segment 7 bases; nucleotides outside the gene matches: 16. The CDR3 has 17 amino acids. The CDR3 bases are TGTGCCAGCAGCCAAGACCCCTTTCTAGCGGGGGGCGGGGAGCAGTACTTC. As protein: CASSQDPFLAGGGEQYF.

The chain joins TRBV7-9 to TRBJ1-4; TRBD1 might be the D (6 bases). V was trimmed by 5 bases and J by 12 bases, leaving 25 bases between them. The germline CDR1 and CDR2 sequences are SEHNR and FQNEAQ (reference sequence). This CDR3 is built from 16 residues. In nucleotides, the CDR3 is TGTGCCAGCAGCCACCCCCGGCGACGGTCCGGGGGGCAACTGTTTTTT. This translates into CASSHPRRRSGGQLFF.

The chain is built from TRBV18 and TRBJ1-1, with TRBD1 matching over 7 bases. The V gene's germline CDR1 is KGHSH and CDR2 LQKENI. V shed 6 bases, J shed 0 bases, and the junction held 7 bases outside the gene matches. CDR3 length equals 15 residues. The CDR3 here is CASSRGGQVNTEAFF. DNA of the CDR3: TGTGCCAGCTCGCGAGGAGGACAGGTGAACACTGAAGCTTTCTTT.

This clonotype appeared many times. V and J are TRBV3-1 and TRBJ1-1, with unresolved D. V was trimmed by 4 bases and J by 8 bases, leaving 14 bases between them. The CDR3 loop spans 13 amino acids. Germline V gene sequence: CDR1 LGHDT, CDR2 YNNKEL (reference sequence). In DNA, the CDR3 is TGTGCCAGCAGCCCGGCACCCTTAGTGGAAGCTTTCTTT. Its protein product is CASSPAPLVEAFF.

In this sample, this clonotype turned up many times. The chain uses TRBV28 and TRBJ2-7; unclear D gene. Trimming left V 6 bases short and J 7 bases short, with 13 bases between. This CDR3 is built from 12 residues. CDR1 is MDHEN, CDR2 SYDVKM, per germline. The CDR3 DNA follows: TGTGCCAGCAGCTCTTACCGTCGAGAGCAGTACTTC. It encodes CASSSYRREQYF.

The gene calls are TRBV28 and TRBJ2-7, with TRBD2 as a possible D gene (6 bases). V was cut by 7 bases and J by 5 bases, with 18 bases left in between. Germline assignment: CDR1 MDHEN and CDR2 SYDVKM. There are 14 residues in the CDR3. The DNA of the CDR3 is TGTGCCAGCACCCCGGGACTCCCGGGGGACGAGCAGTACTTC. It codes for CASTPGLPGDEQYF.

This clonotype turned up a few times. The J gene is TRBJ2-1, the V gene TRBV29-1, with D tentatively TRBD2 (5 bases). V was clipped by 5 bases and J by 4 bases, with 15 bases between them. The CDR3 contains 14 residues. The germline V gene encodes CDR1 SQVTM and CDR2 ANQGSEA. The CDR3 region has the DNA TGCAGCGTTACGGGAACTAGTTGGTACAATGAGCAGTTCTTC. Translated, it gives CSVTGTSWYNEQFF.

The chain couples TRBV6-1 to TRBJ2-1; 12 bases line up with TRBD2. The germline CDR1 and CDR2 sequences are MNHNS and SASEGT. Trimming cost V 6 bases and J 2 bases; bases outside gene matches: 2. There are 15 residues in the CDR3. In DNA, the CDR3 is TGTGCCAGCAGAAGACTAGCGGGAGCCTACAATGAGCAGTTCTTC. The encoded protein is CASRRLAGAYNEQFF.

The V call is TRBV28, the J call TRBJ2-3; D may match TRBD1 or TRBD2 (5 bases each). The V gene lost 6 bases and the J gene lost 4 bases, with 11 bases spanning the gap. Looked up from germline, CDR1 is MDHEN and CDR2 is SYDVKM. The CDR3 consists of 13 residues. The CDR3 loop is CASRHRGADTQYF. CDR3 DNA: TGTGCCAGCAGGCACAGAGGGGCAGATACGCAGTATTTT.

At least ten counts were recorded for this clonotype. The chain employs TRBV28 and TRBJ2-7, with D uncertain. V dropped 5 bases and J dropped 0 bases, with 14 bases sitting between them. Per germline, CDR1 MDHEN and CDR2 SYDVKM. The CDR3 loop spans 15 amino acids. Written as DNA, the CDR3 is TGTGCCAGCAGTAACCACCCAGGAGTCTCCTACGAGCAGTACTTC. This encodes CASSNHPGVSYEQYF.

This clonotype was seen only a few times. The J gene is TRBJ2-2, the V gene TRBV7-3, with 8 nucleotides matching TRBD2. The germline V gene has CDR1 SGHTA and CDR2 FQGTGA. V gave up 1 base and J gave up 5 bases; unmatched junction bases: 9. The CDR3 extends over 17 amino acids. The DNA for the CDR3 is TGTGCCAGCAGCTTAAGAAGGCTAGCGGGTGGGACCGGGGAGCTGTTTTTT. This encodes CASSLRRLAGGTGELFF.

The chain links TRBV7-3 to TRBJ2-3; 8 nucleotides agree with TRBD1. This CDR3 is built from 14 residues. With V trimmed by 4 bases and J by 6 bases, 6 bases remained unmatched. CDR1 and CDR2 (germline): SGHTA, FQGTGA. For the CDR3, the DNA is TGTGCCAGCAGCTCCCAGGGGGCGGCTGATACGCAGTATTTT. Translated: CASSSQGAADTQYF. Together with reference TRBV7-3 and TRBJ2-3, the CDR3 gives the full variable domain: GAGVSQTPSNKVTEKGKYVELRCDPISGHTALYWYRQSLGQGPEFLIYFQGTGAADDSGLPNDRFFAVRPEGSVSTLKIQRTERGDSAVYLCASSSQGAADTQYFGPGTRLTVL.

V and J are TRBV29-1 and TRBJ2-1; 9 positions agree with TRBD2. The CDR3 runs to 16 residues. Germline V CDR1 and CDR2: SQVTM, ANQGSEA. V gave up 6 bases and J gave up 0 bases; unmatched junction bases: 9. CDR3 sequence (DNA): TGCAGCGTCTCCAAACTAGCGGGCCTCTCCTACAATGAGCAGTTCTTC. It specifies CSVSKLAGLSYNEQFF.

In its sample, this clonotype was seen many times. The chain uses TRBV10-1 and TRBJ1-1; a possible D gene is TRBD1 (5 bases). Germline V gene sequence: CDR1 WNHNN, CDR2 SYGVQD (reference sequence). CDR3 length: 15 amino acids. The V end was cut by 3 bases, the J end by 4 bases, with 15 bases between. CDR3 coding DNA: TGCGCCAGCAGTGAAGCATTCGGGGGAGCCACTGAAGCTTTCTTT. Translated, it gives CASSEAFGGATEAFF.

This clonotype occurred a few times. The CDR3 DNA reads as TGTGCCAGCAGCTTCTCCGGGAGGAGGGGCTACGAGCAGTACTTC. Encoded protein: CASSFSGRRGYEQYF. The chain recombines TRBV7-9 with TRBJ2-7; 7 nucleotides match TRBD2. The V gene's germline CDR1 is SEHNR and CDR2 FQNEAQ (reference sequence). The CDR3 contains 15 residues. Trimming took 3 bases from V and 3 from J; bases not matched to a gene: 8.

This clonotype occurred once. A much larger clone is a single base away; this may be a read error. The gene calls are TRBV6-1 and TRBJ2-5; TRBD2 aligns across 7 bases. The CDR3 is 13 residues long. Germline lookup yields CDR1 MNHNS and CDR2 SASEGT. CDR3 nucleotide sequence: TGTGCCATCAGTCGGGGGGAAGTAGAGACCCAGTACTTC. Amino acid sequence: CAISRGEVETQYF.

The chain links TRBV12-3 or TRBV12-4 to TRBJ2-5; D is ambiguous. Trimming stripped 6 bases from V and 4 bases from J, with 9 bases between. The CDR3 runs 12 residues. CDR3: CASSTVRETQYF. In DNA, the CDR3 is TGTGCCAGCAGCACGGTACGAGAGACCCAGTACTTC.

This chain links TRBV5-1 with TRBJ2-1, with D maybe TRBD1 (5 bases). Trimming took off 0 bases at V and 6 bases at J, with 13 bases between the two ends. Per germline, CDR1 SGHRS and CDR2 YFSETQ. The CDR3 spans 15 residues. This CDR3 is CASSLEFSQGNEQFF. The DNA of the CDR3 is TGCGCCAGCAGCTTGGAATTTTCCCAGGGCAATGAGCAGTTCTTC.

This clonotype was recorded many times. The genes are TRBV3-1 and TRBJ1-2, with TRBD1 matching 7 bases. The trim removed 4 bases at V and 7 bases at J, leaving 6 bases unmatched. Per germline, CDR1 LGHDT and CDR2 YNNKEL (reference sequence). This CDR3 has 13 residues. The CDR3 DNA follows: TGTGCCAGCAGCCTAAGGACAGGTCCTGGCTACACCTTC. It translates to CASSLRTGPGYTF.

This clonotype has a handful of counts. V usage is TRBV25-1 and J usage is TRBJ1-2; D is ambiguous. This CDR3 has 14 amino acids. Trimming shortened V by 2 bases and J by 8 bases, and 15 bases separated the two germline ends. Germline loops: CDR1 MGHDK, CDR2 SYGVNS. CDR3 sequence: CASSEGGAMVGYTF. The CDR3 DNA reads TGTGCCAGCAGTGAAGGTGGAGCGATGGTGGGCTACACCTTC.

This rearrangement joins TRBV19 to TRBJ1-2, with TRBD1 as a possible D gene (5 bases). Germline V gene data show CDR1 as LNHDA and CDR2 as SQIVND (reference sequence). V lost 7 bases to trimming and J lost 4 bases, with 13 bases between them. The CDR3 runs 13 residues. This CDR3 is CASMGGKSYGYTF. CDR3 nucleotide sequence: TGTGCCAGTATGGGGGGGAAGAGCTATGGCTACACCTTC.

The rearrangement joins TRBV14 to TRBJ2-7; D is unclear. The CDR3 spans 12 residues. V gave up 2 bases and J gave up 7 bases, with 9 bases separating them. Germline CDR1 and CDR2: SGHDN and FVKESK. CDR3 bases: TGTGCCAGCAGCCAATCATCGTTAGAGCAGTACTTC. Amino acids: CASSQSSLEQYF.

In this sample, this clonotype turned up many times. This chain uses TRBV12-3 or TRBV12-4 with TRBJ1-1; D gene unclear. V was shortened by 7 bases and J by 4 bases, with 16 bases between the two germline ends. This CDR3 is 14 amino acids long. CDR3 nucleotide sequence: TGTGCCAGCACCCCCCGGCGGTTGGGCACTGAAGCTTTCTTT. It translates to CASTPRRLGTEAFF.

This chain joins TRBV27 and TRBJ1-1; possibly TRBD1 for D (5 bases). V was cut by 4 bases and J by 6 bases, with 12 bases left in between. Germline assignment: CDR1 MNHEY and CDR2 SMNVEV (reference sequence). This CDR3 is 13 amino acids long. CDR3 sequence: CASSWGRRAEAFF. The CDR3, as DNA: TGTGCCAGCAGTTGGGGACGACGGGCTGAAGCTTTCTTT.

The gene calls are TRBV24-1 and TRBJ2-3; either TRBD1 or TRBD2 may supply D (5 bases each). Looked up from germline, CDR1 is KGHDR and CDR2 is SFDVKD. The V end lost 9 bases, the J end lost 2 bases, and 20 bases lay between the germline ends. The CDR3 loop spans 16 amino acids. The CDR3 region has the DNA TGTGCCACCTCGCACCCCCGGGACGTAGACACAGATACGCAGTATTTT. Translating it yields CATSHPRDVDTDTQYF.